Listed here is a single TCR beta chain. As yet, its antigen is unknown. This specimen belongs to a study of cytomegalovirus exposure and HLA in healthy donors. Study details: Most donors, roughly 84% of over 300 genotyped, fell in the Caucasian-associated ancestry cluster.

Germline CDR1 is SGHDN and CDR2 is FVKESK. The V gene end was trimmed by 6 bases and the J gene end by 5 bases; junction bases not matched to a gene: 20. CDR3 length: 18 amino acids. A multiplex PCR was run with 60 Vbeta primers and 13 Jbeta primers. TCRdb's copy holds only in-frame clones and misses some; the assay was immunoSEQ multiplex PCR. Among 90,000 to 110,000 clones listed, roughly 80% were seen once. Whole-study results and caveats: In vitro experiments confirmed that three CMV-associated chains were specific for CMV antigens.

Nominally healthy donors were sampled, though unrecorded immune exposures were likely. The chain has TRBV14 and TRBJ1-1; TRBD1 agrees at 8 bases. This TCR was sampled from a woman in her forties or fifties in good health and CMV-seropositive. Sequencing was carried out using PBMCs. This chain's CDR3 is CASSPGTGRIFGRTEAFF. The DNA for the CDR3 is TGTGCCAGCAGTCCCGGGACAGGTCGAATATTTGGCAGAACTGAAGCTTTCTTT.